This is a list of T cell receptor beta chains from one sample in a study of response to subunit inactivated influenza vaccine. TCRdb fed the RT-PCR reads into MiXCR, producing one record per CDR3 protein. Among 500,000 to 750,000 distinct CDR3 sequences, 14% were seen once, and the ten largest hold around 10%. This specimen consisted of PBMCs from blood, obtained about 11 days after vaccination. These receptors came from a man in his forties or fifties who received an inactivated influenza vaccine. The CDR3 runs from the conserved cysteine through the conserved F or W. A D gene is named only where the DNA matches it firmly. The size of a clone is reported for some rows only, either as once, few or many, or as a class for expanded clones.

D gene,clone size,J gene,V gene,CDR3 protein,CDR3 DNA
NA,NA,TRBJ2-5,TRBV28,CASSYVADQETQYF,TGTGCCAGCAGTTACGTAGCCGACCAAGAGACCCAGTACTTC
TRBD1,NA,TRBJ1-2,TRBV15,CATSRDTGGGYGYTF,TGTGCCACCAGCAGAGATACAGGGGGCGGCTATGGCTACACCTTC
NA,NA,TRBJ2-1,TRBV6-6,CASTPGIYNEQFF,TGTGCCAGTACCCCCGGGATTTACAATGAGCAGTTCTTC
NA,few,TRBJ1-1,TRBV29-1,CSVEDGRQTRAFF,TGCAGCGTTGAAGATGGGCGGCAGACTCGAGCTTTCTTT
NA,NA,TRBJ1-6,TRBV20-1,CSASTSTGSPLHF,TGCAGTGCCTCGACCTCGACGGGGTCACCCCTCCACTTT
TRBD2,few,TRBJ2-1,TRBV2,CASRGTSGVQFF,TGTGCCAGCAGGGGGACTAGCGGTGTGCAGTTCTTC
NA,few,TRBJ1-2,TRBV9,CASSGTPYGYTF,TGTGCCAGCAGCGGGACACCGTATGGCTACACCTTC
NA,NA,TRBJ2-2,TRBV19,CASSIQLAPITGELFF,TGTGCCAGTAGTATTCAGCTAGCTCCAATAACCGGGGAGCTGTTTTTT
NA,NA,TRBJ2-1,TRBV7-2,CASSLDRSRAFQFF,TGTGCCAGCAGCTTAGACCGGTCCCGGGCTTTCCAGTTCTTC
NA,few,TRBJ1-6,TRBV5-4,CASSLGWRDSPLHF,TGTGCCAGCAGCTTGGGGTGGCGGGATTCACCCCTCCACTTT
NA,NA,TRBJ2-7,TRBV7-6,CASSLRGEGYEQYF,TGTGCCAGCAGCTTAAGGGGGGAGGGCTACGAGCAGTACTTC
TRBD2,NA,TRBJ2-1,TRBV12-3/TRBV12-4,CASSLPTSGVGESSYNEQFF,TGTGCCAGCAGTTTACCAACTAGCGGGGTAGGGGAAAGCTCCTACAATGAGCAGTTCTTC
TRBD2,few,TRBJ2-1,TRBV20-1,CSARSVIAGAHEQFF,TGCAGTGCTAGGTCGGTCATAGCGGGAGCTCATGAGCAGTTCTTC
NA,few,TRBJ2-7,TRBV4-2,CASSQERAGTYEQYF,TGTGCCAGCAGCCAAGAGAGGGCGGGAACCTACGAGCAGTACTTC
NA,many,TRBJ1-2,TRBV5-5,CASSLGQANYGYTF,TGTGCCAGCAGCTTGGGGCAGGCTAACTATGGCTACACCTTC
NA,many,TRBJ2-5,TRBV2,CASSEPGALKTRQETQYF,TGTGCCAGCAGTGAACCAGGGGCGCTCAAAACACGCCAAGAGACCCAGTACTTC
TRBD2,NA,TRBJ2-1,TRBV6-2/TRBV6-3,CASSYRVGGLGDYNEQFF,TGTGCCAGCAGTTACCGAGTAGGGGGACTAGGGGATTACAATGAGCAGTTCTTC
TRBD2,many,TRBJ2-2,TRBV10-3,CATGLAGDPGELFF,TGTGCCACCGGACTAGCGGGGGACCCCGGGGAGCTGTTTTTT
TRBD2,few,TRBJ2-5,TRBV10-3,CAISSGGLVQETQYF,TGTGCCATCTCTAGCGGGGGGCTGGTACAAGAGACCCAGTACTTC
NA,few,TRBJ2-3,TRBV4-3,CASSQDREIRTDTQYF,TGCGCCAGCAGCCAAGATAGGGAAATTCGCACAGATACGCAGTATTTT
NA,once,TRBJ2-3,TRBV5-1,CASSLRQRTDTQYF,TGCGCCAGCAGCTTGCGGCAGCGCACAGATACGCAGTATTTT
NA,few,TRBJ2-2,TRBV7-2,CASTRDTGELFF,TGTGCCAGCACCCGGGACACCGGGGAGCTGTTTTTT
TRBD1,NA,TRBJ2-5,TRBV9,CASSNDPGGETQYF,TGTGCCAGCAGCAACGACCCAGGGGGAGAGACCCAGTACTTC
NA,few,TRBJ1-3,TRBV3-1,CASSQDRGFSGNTIYF,TGTGCCAGCAGCCAAGATCGGGGTTTTTCTGGAAACACCATATATTTT
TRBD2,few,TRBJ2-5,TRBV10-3,CAISTSGGTKETQYF,TGTGCCATCAGTACTAGCGGGGGGACTAAAGAGACCCAGTACTTC
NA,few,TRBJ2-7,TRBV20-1,CSARDGPTSYEQYF,TGCAGTGCTAGAGATGGGCCGACCTCCTACGAGCAGTACTTC
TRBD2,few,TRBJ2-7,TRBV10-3,CAISDRPGGSYEQYF,TGTGCCATCAGTGATCGACCGGGAGGGTCCTACGAGCAGTACTTC
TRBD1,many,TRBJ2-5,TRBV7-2,CASSKQGASVGETQYF,TGTGCCAGCAGCAAACAGGGGGCGAGCGTGGGGGAGACCCAGTACTTC
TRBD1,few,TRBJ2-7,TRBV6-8,CASSYIRDSDYEQYF,TGTGCCAGCAGTTACATTCGGGACAGCGACTACGAGCAGTACTTC
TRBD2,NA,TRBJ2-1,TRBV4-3,CASSQDGYGGGLERAQFF,TGCGCCAGCAGCCAAGATGGATATGGGGGGGGTCTCGAGCGTGCGCAGTTCTTC
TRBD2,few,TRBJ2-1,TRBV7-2,CASSLARFGLAGGQKYNEQFF,TGTGCCAGCAGCTTAGCGAGGTTCGGACTAGCGGGGGGCCAAAAATACAATGAGCAGTTCTTC
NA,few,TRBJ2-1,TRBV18,CASSPGQGLGEQFF,TGTGCCAGCTCACCTGGGCAGGGCCTAGGTGAGCAGTTCTTC
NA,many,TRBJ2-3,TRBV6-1,CASRTGPSTDTQYF,TGTGCCAGCAGGACGGGACCCAGCACAGATACGCAGTATTTT
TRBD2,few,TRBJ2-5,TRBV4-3,CASSQVRYGLAEETQYF,TGCGCCAGCAGCCAAGTACGATACGGACTAGCGGAAGAGACCCAGTACTTC
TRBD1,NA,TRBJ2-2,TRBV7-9,CASSAGTVNTGELFF,TGTGCCAGCAGTGCCGGGACAGTGAACACCGGGGAGCTGTTTTTT
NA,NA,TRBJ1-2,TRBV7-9,CASSSRESGYTF,TGTGCCAGCAGCTCCAGGGAATCTGGCTACACCTTC
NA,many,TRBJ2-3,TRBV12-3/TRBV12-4,CASRLSASTDTQYF,TGTGCCAGCAGGCTCTCGGCTAGCACAGATACGCAGTATTTT
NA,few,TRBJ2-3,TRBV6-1,CASSQEHSTDTQYF,TGTGCCAGCAGTCAGGAGCATTCTACAGATACGCAGTATTTT
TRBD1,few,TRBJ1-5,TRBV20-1,CSAGQVNNQPQHF,TGCAGTGCGGGACAGGTAAACAATCAGCCCCAGCATTTT
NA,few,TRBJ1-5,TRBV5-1,CASSFRSGPNQPQHF,TGCGCCAGCAGCTTCCGATCCGGGCCGAATCAGCCCCAGCATTTT
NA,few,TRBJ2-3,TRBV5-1,CASSLITGREIDTQYF,TGCGCCAGCAGCTTGATCACAGGGAGAGAGATAGATACGCAGTATTTT
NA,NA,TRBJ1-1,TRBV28,CASSLVRTSPGAEAFF,TGTGCCAGCAGTTTGGTCCGGACATCCCCAGGCGCTGAAGCTTTCTTT
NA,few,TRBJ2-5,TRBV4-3,CASSQGVARTQETQYF,TGCGCCAGCAGCCAAGGAGTAGCGAGAACTCAAGAGACCCAGTACTTC
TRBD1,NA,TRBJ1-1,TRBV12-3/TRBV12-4,CASSVDRGRDTEAFF,TGTGCCAGCAGTGTTGACAGGGGGCGAGACACTGAAGCTTTCTTT
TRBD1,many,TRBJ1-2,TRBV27,CASSLTTGGVYGYTF,TGTGCCAGCAGTCTCACGACAGGGGGCGTCTATGGCTACACCTTC
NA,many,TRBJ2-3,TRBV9,CASSVEGRTDTQYF,TGTGCCAGCAGCGTAGAGGGGCGGACAGATACGCAGTATTTT
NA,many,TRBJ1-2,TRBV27,CASRLTESAGYTF,TGTGCCAGCAGATTGACAGAGTCGGCTGGCTACACCTTC
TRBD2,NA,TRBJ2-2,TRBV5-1,CASRRLAGEGTGELFF,TGCGCCAGCAGAAGACTAGCGGGAGAGGGGACCGGGGAGCTGTTTTTT
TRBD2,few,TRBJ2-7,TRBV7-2,CASSSRLAGEQYF,TGTGCCAGCAGCTCACGACTAGCGGGAGAGCAGTACTTC
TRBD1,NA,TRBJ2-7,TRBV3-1,CASSQDAWTGSYEQYF,TGTGCCAGCAGCCAAGATGCGTGGACAGGGTCGTACGAGCAGTACTTC
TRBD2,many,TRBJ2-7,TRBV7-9,CASSSGTSSYEQYF,TGTGCCAGCAGCTCCGGGACTAGTTCCTACGAGCAGTACTTC
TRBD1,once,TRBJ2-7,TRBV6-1,CASNKRTGDEQYF,TGTGCCAGCAATAAAAGGACAGGGGACGAGCAGTACTTC
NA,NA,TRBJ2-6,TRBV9,CASSLGGYGANVLTF,TGTGCCAGCAGCCTAGGCGGCTACGGGGCCAACGTCCTGACTTTC
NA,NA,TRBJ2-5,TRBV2,CASSEARTQYF,TGTGCCAGCAGTGAAGCGCGTACCCAGTACTTC
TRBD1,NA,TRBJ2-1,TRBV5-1,CASSSVRQGGYNEQFF,TGCGCCAGCAGCTCGGTACGACAGGGGGGGTACAATGAGCAGTTCTTC
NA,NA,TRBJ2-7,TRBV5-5,CASSLEGLPSYEQYF,TGTGCCAGCAGCTTGGAGGGACTCCCCTCCTACGAGCAGTACTTC
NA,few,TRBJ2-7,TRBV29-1,CSVVGQVSYEQYF,TGCAGCGTCGTGGGACAAGTCTCCTACGAGCAGTACTTC
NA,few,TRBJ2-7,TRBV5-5,CASSFPLSDAKPYEQYF,TGTGCCAGCAGCTTCCCCCTAAGTGATGCGAAGCCCTACGAGCAGTACTTC
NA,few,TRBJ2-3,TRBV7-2,CASNQGGGTDTQYF,TGTGCCAGCAACCAGGGAGGGGGAACAGATACGCAGTATTTT